This T cell receptor (beta chain) emerged from a study of blood T cell repertoires in COVID-19. Study summary: Samples of COVID-19 (acute and convalescent) were obtained from the United States, Italy and Spain. T cells, B-cell-depleted T cells, or PBMCs supplied cDNA or gDNA.

Authors' data handling: Reference gene primer amplification in the assay estimated nucleated cell counts. The data were produced by immunoSEQ multiplex PCR, yet TCRdb's version contains in-frame clones alone and is incomplete. That table is the source of V, J and clone size, and D and trimming were worked out from the DNA. The sample includes some 150,000 clones, about four fifths of them seen just once. Germline V CDR1 and CDR2: MNHEY, SVGAGI. Trimming left V 6 bases short and J 9 bases short, with 12 bases between. CDR3 size: 12 residues. Sequencing was carried out using peripheral blood. This chain uses TRBV6-5 with TRBJ2-1, with D unresolved. The source of this sequence is a man between 65 and 79 years old with acute or convalescent COVID-19. In DNA form, the CDR3 reads TGTGCCAGCAGACCCTCCCTCGGTGAGCAGTTCTTC. As protein: CASRPSLGEQFF.